The 20 T cell receptor beta chains below come from one sample, sequenced in a study of cytomegalovirus exposure and HLA in healthy donors. The PCR employed 60 Vbeta primers together with 13 Jbeta primers. The data were produced by immunoSEQ multiplex PCR, yet TCRdb's version contains in-frame clones alone and is incomplete. The sample shows some 250,000 clones, about 80% of them seen only once. The sequenced sample consisted of PBMCs. All receptors derive from a woman in her sixties in good health and CMV-seropositive.

The chain joins TRBV18 to TRBJ1-5; TRBD1 is a possible D gene (5 bases). Trimming shortened V by 1 base and J by 2 bases, and 6 bases separated the two germline ends. This CDR3 has 14 residues. CDR1 KGHSH and CDR2 LQKENI come from the germline V gene. The CDR3 region is CASSPQTGNQPQHF. CDR3 DNA: TGTGCCAGCTCACCACAGACAGGCAATCAGCCCCAGCATTTT.

This clone has a handful of counts. The chain joins TRBV10-3 to TRBJ2-7; no firm D call. Trimming removed 6 bases from V and 2 bases from J, with 8 bases in between. CDR1 is ENHRY, CDR2 SYGVKD, per germline. This CDR3 spans 12 amino acids. CDR3 nucleotide sequence: TGTGCCATCAGCCTATCCCCCTACGAGCAGTACTTC. This translates into CAISLSPYEQYF.

This sequence joins TRBV18 and TRBJ1-2; the D is unclear. V lost 3 bases and J lost 8, with 16 bases in between. The CDR3 consists of 14 residues. The germline V gene encodes CDR1 KGHSH and CDR2 LQKENI. The CDR3 is CASSPVLAEVGYTF. CDR3 nucleotides: TGTGCCAGCTCACCGGTTTTGGCCGAAGTCGGCTACACCTTC.

This sequence joins TRBV7-9 and TRBJ2-3; the match to TRBD2 covers 8 bases. The V and J ends lost 5 bases and 3 bases, in that order; junction bases with no gene match: 7. The V gene's germline CDR1 is SEHNR and CDR2 FQNEAQ (reference sequence). The CDR3 has 15 residues. The CDR3 DNA sequence: TGTGCCAGCAGCGACTCTAGCGGGCTGACAGATACGCAGTATTTT. It yields the protein CASSDSSGLTDTQYF. Full variable domain (remainder filled in from reference TRBV7-9 and TRBJ2-3): DTGVSQNPRHKITKRGQNVTFRCDPISEHNRLYWYRQTLGQGPEFLTYFQNEAQLEKSRLLSDRFSAERPKGSFSTLEIQRTEQGDSAMYLCASSDSSGLTDTQYFGPGTRLTVL.

This sequence joins TRBV5-1 and TRBJ1-1, with 9 bases matching TRBD1. Germline CDR1 reads SGHRS; CDR2 reads YFSETQ. This CDR3 comprises 16 residues. V was clipped by 4 bases and J by 1 base; unmatched bases: 8. The chain's CDR3 is CASSGGTGYRNTEAFF. CDR3 nucleotides: TGCGCCAGCAGCGGTGGGACAGGGTATAGGAACACTGAAGCTTTCTTT. Using reference TRBV5-1 and TRBJ1-1 for the parts outside the CDR3, the full variable domain is KAGVTQTPRYLIKTRGQQVTLSCSPISGHRSVSWYQQTPGQGLQFLFEYFSETQRNKGNFPGRFSGRQFSNSRSEMNVSTLELGDSALYLCASSGGTGYRNTEAFFGQGTRLTVV.

V gene TRBV5-4 combines with J gene TRBJ1-2; D unclear. Trimming removed 4 bases from V and 8 bases from J, with 15 bases in between. CDR3 length: 13 residues. Germline lookup yields CDR1 SGHNT and CDR2 YYREEE (reference sequence). CDR3 in DNA: TGTGCCAGCAGCCTACCGGGTCCGGGGGGCTACACCTTC. As protein: CASSLPGPGGYTF.

The chain couples TRBV27 to TRBJ1-1, with 8 bases identical to TRBD1. The trim removed 7 bases at V and 6 bases at J, leaving 10 bases unmatched. This CDR3 spans 14 amino acids. Germline V CDR1 and CDR2: MNHEY, SMNVEV (reference sequence). In nucleotides, the CDR3 is TGTGCCAGCACCCTACACAGGGGGGGGGCTGAAGCTTTCTTT. It yields the protein CASTLHRGGAEAFF.

The V gene is TRBV7-6, the J gene TRBJ1-1, with a tentative D call TRBD1 (5 bases). Trimming removed 5 bases at V and 5 bases at J, with 18 bases between. CDR3 length: 15 amino acids. Looked up from germline, CDR1 is SGHVS and CDR2 is FNYEAQ. CDR3 protein: CASSPGRGPETEAFF. The DNA of the CDR3 is TGTGCCAGCAGCCCCGGGAGGGGTCCGGAGACTGAAGCTTTCTTT.

The rearrangement joins TRBV7-2 to TRBJ1-5, with unresolved D. The CDR3 has 15 residues. Germline V gene lookup returns CDR1 SGHTA and CDR2 FQGNSA. V dropped 1 base and J dropped 2 bases, with 9 bases sitting between them. In DNA, the CDR3 is TGTGCCAGCAGCTTAGTGGGTAGCGGCAATCAGCCCCAGCATTTT. It encodes CASSLVGSGNQPQHF.

This chain uses TRBV6-6 with TRBJ2-5; no definite D call. The length of the CDR3 is 13 residues. Trimming removed 4 bases from V and 7 bases from J, with 13 bases in between. Looked up from germline, CDR1 is MNHNY and CDR2 is SVGAGI (reference sequence). DNA of the CDR3: TGTGCCAGCAGTTTAAGTCCGTCCGGGACCCAGTACTTC. Translation: CASSLSPSGTQYF.

The chain joins TRBV28 to TRBJ2-7, with D tentatively TRBD2 (5 bases). Deletions cut 2 bases from V and 4 bases from J, with 12 bases between. Germline values: CDR1 MDHEN, CDR2 SYDVKM. CDR3 size: 14 residues. The chain's CDR3 is CASSLRTPTYEQYF. CDR3 DNA: TGTGCCAGCAGTTTAAGGACTCCCACATACGAGCAGTACTTC. The full variable domain, rest sourced from reference TRBV28 and TRBJ2-7, is DVKVTQSSRYLVKRTGEKVFLECVQDMDHENMFWYRQDPGLGLRLIYFSYDVKMKEKGDIPEGYSVSREKKERFSLILESASTNQTSMYLCASSLRTPTYEQYFGPGTRLTVT.

CDR3 bases: TGTGCCAGTAGTCCGGGCCCGAAACGGGGAACAGGGATCTATGGCTACACCTTC. It codes for CASSPGPKRGTGIYGYTF. V gene TRBV19 combines with J gene TRBJ1-2; D possibly corresponds to TRBD1 (6 bases). Trimming removed 5 bases at V and 4 bases at J, with 26 bases between. The CDR3 consists of 18 residues. CDR1 and CDR2 from the germline V gene are LNHDA and SQIVND (reference sequence).

This clone occurred once. J is TRBJ2-6 and V is TRBV5-6, with 8 bases that match TRBD1. V gave up 4 bases and J gave up 0 bases; unmatched junction bases: 6. The CDR3 covers 17 residues. The V gene's germline CDR1 is SGHDT and CDR2 YYEEEE. In DNA, the CDR3 is TGTGCCAGCAGCCCGGGACAGGCAGTCTCTGGGGCCAACGTCCTGACTTTC. Translating gives CASSPGQAVSGANVLTF. Looking up the rest from reference TRBV5-6 and TRBJ2-6 gives the full variable domain: DAGVTQSPTHLIKTRGQQVTLRCSPKSGHDTVSWYQQALGQGPQFIFQYYEEEERQRGNFPDRFSGHQFPNYSSELNVNALLLGDSALYLCASSPGQAVSGANVLTFGAGSRLTVL.

The rearrangement joins TRBV6-5 to TRBJ1-2; TRBD1 aligns across 9 bases. Losses at the gene ends were 6 bases for V and 4 bases for J; bases not matched to a gene: 9. Germline values: CDR1 MNHEY, CDR2 SVGAGI. The CDR3 is made up of 15 amino acids. CDR3 nucleotides: TGTGCCAGCAGAGTGGACAGGGGTTTCTCCTATGGCTACACCTTC. Protein product: CASRVDRGFSYGYTF.

The chain recombines TRBV30 with TRBJ2-3; weak D call: TRBD1 (7 bases). Between the trimmed V and J ends, which lost 2 bases and 0 bases, there was a span of 15 bases. Germline V lookup: CDR1 GTSNPN, CDR2 SVGIG (reference sequence). The CDR3 spans 16 residues. The CDR3 loop reads CAWSPTTGRSTDTQYF. The CDR3 nucleotides are TGTGCCTGGAGTCCTACGACAGGGAGGAGCACAGATACGCAGTATTTT.

Only a few counts were recorded for this clone. This chain links TRBV19 with TRBJ2-1; D gene unclear. Looked up from germline, CDR1 is LNHDA and CDR2 is SQIVND (reference sequence). This CDR3 is built from 11 residues. V shed 3 bases and J shed 10 bases, with 7 bases lying between them. The DNA for the CDR3 is TGTGCCAGTAGTATTGCGCGCGAGCAGTTCTTC. Translation gives CASSIAREQFF.

V and J are TRBV19 and TRBJ2-1; 8 bases agree with TRBD1. V dropped 7 bases and J dropped 8; count of bases not matched to a gene: 10. This CDR3 has 14 amino acids. Germline values: CDR1 LNHDA, CDR2 SQIVND (reference sequence). In nucleotides, the CDR3 is TGTGCCAGTAATGACAGGGGCCGTCGGGATGAGCAGTTCTTC. Amino acid sequence: CASNDRGRRDEQFF.

The chain links TRBV10-3 to TRBJ2-2; maybe TRBD1 (6 bases). The CDR3 runs 14 residues. V gave up 11 bases and J gave up 2 bases, with 15 bases separating them. Looked up from germline, CDR1 is ENHRY and CDR2 is SYGVKD. Written as DNA, the CDR3 is TGTGCCGCTAGTAGGACAGATAACACCGGGGAGCTGTTTTTT. This gives the protein CAASRTDNTGELFF.

This chain joins TRBV27 and TRBJ2-1; 13 positions agree with TRBD2. Looked up from germline, CDR1 is MNHEY and CDR2 is SMNVEV (reference sequence). This CDR3 comprises 16 residues. V was pared by 3 bases and J by 6 bases, with 5 bases of the junction left unmatched. This CDR3 reads CASSFQTSGRGNEQFF. The CDR3 nucleotides are TGTGCCAGCAGTTTCCAAACTAGCGGGAGGGGCAATGAGCAGTTCTTC.

The rearrangement links TRBV5-1 to TRBJ2-7; D not resolved. The germline gives CDR1 SGHRS, CDR2 YFSETQ. V lost 7 bases, J lost 0 bases, and 11 bases lay in between. The CDR3 runs to 13 residues. CDR3 sequence: CASGTESSYEQYF. DNA of the CDR3: TGCGCCAGCGGAACAGAGAGCTCCTACGAGCAGTACTTC.